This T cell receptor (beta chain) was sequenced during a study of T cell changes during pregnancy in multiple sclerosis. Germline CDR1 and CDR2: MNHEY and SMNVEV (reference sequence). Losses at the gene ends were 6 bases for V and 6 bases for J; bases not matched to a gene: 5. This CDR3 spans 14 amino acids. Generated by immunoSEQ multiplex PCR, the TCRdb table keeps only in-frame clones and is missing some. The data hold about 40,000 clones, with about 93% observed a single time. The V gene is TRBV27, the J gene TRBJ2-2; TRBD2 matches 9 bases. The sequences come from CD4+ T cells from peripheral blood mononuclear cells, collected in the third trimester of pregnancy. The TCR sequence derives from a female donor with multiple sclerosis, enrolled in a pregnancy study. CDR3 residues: CASRSGRSAGELFF. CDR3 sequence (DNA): TGTGCCAGCAGAAGCGGGAGGTCGGCCGGGGAGCTGTTTTTT.